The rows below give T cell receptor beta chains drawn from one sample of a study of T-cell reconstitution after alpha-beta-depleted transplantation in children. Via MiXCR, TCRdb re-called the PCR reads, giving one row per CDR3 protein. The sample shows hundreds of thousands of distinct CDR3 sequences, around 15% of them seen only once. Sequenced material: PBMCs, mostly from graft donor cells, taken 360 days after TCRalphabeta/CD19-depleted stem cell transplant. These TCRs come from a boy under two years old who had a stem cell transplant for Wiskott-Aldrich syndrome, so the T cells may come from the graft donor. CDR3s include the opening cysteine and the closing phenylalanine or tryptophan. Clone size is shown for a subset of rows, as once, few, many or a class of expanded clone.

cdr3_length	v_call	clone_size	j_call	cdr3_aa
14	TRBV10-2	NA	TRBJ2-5	CASSENGLWETQYF
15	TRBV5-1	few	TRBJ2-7	CASSLGGTSGYEQYF
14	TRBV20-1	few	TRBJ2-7	CSVIRMAGSYEQYF
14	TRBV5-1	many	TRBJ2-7	CASSLGYRGYEQYF
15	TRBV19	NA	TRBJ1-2	CASVPQAGANYGYTF
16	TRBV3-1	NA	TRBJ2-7	CASSQEAGKPTYEQYF
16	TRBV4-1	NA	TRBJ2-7	CASSQDWTSGSYEQYF
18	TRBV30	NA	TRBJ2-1	CAWSVKYGTSGEDNEQFF
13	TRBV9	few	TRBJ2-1	CASSVDRGYEQFF
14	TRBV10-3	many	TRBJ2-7	CAILPGQGDYEQYF
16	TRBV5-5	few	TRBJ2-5	CASSGLGQGLQETQYF
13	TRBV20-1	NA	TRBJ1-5	CSAWTGGTQPQHF
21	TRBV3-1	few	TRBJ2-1	CASSPRARLAGPQASYNEQFF
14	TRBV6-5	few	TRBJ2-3	CASSLAGGRDTQYF
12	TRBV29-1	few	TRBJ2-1	CSVESGKSEQFF
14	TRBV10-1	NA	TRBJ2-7	CASSVGLIGYEQYF
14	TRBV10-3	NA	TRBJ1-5	CATSGAGGNQPQHF
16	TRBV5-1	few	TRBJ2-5	CASSLGGAPTAETQYF
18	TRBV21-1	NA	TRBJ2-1	CASSKYRSGTSGRDEQFF
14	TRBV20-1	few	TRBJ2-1	CSAVSGRAVDEQFF
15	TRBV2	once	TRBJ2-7	CASSGLWTDPYEQYF
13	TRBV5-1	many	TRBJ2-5	CASSLQGAETQYF
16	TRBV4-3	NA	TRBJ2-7	CASSQTGTSGMYEQYF
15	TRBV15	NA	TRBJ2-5	CATSRGDELKETQYF
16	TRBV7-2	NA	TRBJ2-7	CASSALRRETPYEQYF
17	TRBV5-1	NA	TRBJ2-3	CASRKRGATRSTDTQYF
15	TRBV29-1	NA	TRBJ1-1	CSVALSWGPDTEAFF
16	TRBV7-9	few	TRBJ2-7	CASSFDPGTGGDEQYF
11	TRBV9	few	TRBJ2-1	CASSVVGEQFF
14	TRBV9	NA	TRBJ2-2	CASSVAGGSGELFF
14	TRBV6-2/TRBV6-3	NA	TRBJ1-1	CASRPANRLGEAFF
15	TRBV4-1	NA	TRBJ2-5	CASSQRGGPQETQYF
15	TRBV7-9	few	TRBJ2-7	CASSLGGARDYEQYF
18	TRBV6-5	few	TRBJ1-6	CASSYSRTFPGQNSPLHF
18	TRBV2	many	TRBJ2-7	CASSVSMLQGFFQYEQYF
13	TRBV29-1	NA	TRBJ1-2	CSGGGSGSSGYTF
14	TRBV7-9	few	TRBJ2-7	CASSSTVGGYEQYF
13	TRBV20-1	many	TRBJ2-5	CSARGTGGETQYF